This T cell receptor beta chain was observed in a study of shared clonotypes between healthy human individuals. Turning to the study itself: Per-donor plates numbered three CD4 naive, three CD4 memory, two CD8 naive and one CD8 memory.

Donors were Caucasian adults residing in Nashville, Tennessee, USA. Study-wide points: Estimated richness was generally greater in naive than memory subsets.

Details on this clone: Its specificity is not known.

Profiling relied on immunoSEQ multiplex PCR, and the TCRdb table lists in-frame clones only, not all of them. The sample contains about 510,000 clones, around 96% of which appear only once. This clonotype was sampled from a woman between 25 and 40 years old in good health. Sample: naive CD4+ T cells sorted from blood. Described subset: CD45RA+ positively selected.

The chain's CDR3 is CASTPREGSNEQFF. DNA of the CDR3: TGTGCCAGCACCCCGCGGGAGGGATCGAATGAGCAGTTCTTC. The chain has TRBV2 and TRBJ2-1; 9 bases align to TRBD2. V lost 7 bases to trimming and J lost 7 bases; unmatched junction nucleotides: 8. Germline loops: CDR1 SNHLY, CDR2 FYNNEI. This CDR3 contains 14 residues.